Listed here are 20 T cell receptor beta chains from one sample, sequenced in a study of blood T cell repertoires in COVID-19. Produced via immunoSEQ multiplex PCR; TCRdb's table is partial and in-frame only. The sample carries 300,000 to 350,000 clones, roughly 87% recorded once. The sample taken for sequencing was peripheral blood. Receptors originate from a man aged 18-30 years with active or convalescent COVID-19.

V and J are TRBV4-1 and TRBJ2-7, with 11 bases matching TRBD1. Losses at the gene ends were 1 base for V and 3 bases for J; bases not matched to a gene: 8. From germline, CDR1 is MGHRA and CDR2 YSYEKL. The CDR3 is made up of 17 amino acids. CDR3 sequence reads: CASSQVFGTGGNYEQYF. In nucleotides, the CDR3 is TGCGCCAGCAGCCAAGTTTTCGGGACAGGGGGTAACTACGAGCAGTACTTC.

This chain connects TRBV18 to TRBJ2-1; tentatively, D is TRBD2 (5 bases). Germline loops: CDR1 KGHSH, CDR2 LQKENI. The V and J ends lost 4 bases and 4 bases respectively, with 14 bases between them. The CDR3 is 15 amino acids. CDR3 in amino acids: CASSRPAGGYNEQFF. In DNA, the CDR3 is TGTGCCAGCTCACGACCCGCTGGCGGGTACAATGAGCAGTTCTTC.

The genes are TRBV4-3 and TRBJ1-2; the match to TRBD1 covers 7 bases. The CDR3 loop spans 15 amino acids. Trimming at V came to 0 bases and at J to 9 bases, leaving 10 bases not matched to a gene. Germline V gene sequence: CDR1 LGHNA, CDR2 YSLEER. The CDR3 protein is CASSQEVATGASYTF. As DNA, the CDR3 is TGCGCCAGCAGCCAAGAGGTCGCAACAGGGGCGAGCTACACCTTC.

This clone was seen more than once but under ten times. The chain carries TRBV7-9 and TRBJ2-1, with TRBD2 matching 9 bases. The ends lost 6 bases at V and 0 bases at J; junction bases unmatched: 6. Per germline, CDR1 SEHNR and CDR2 FQNEAQ (reference sequence). The CDR3 totals 16 residues. This CDR3 reads CASSQNSGSSYNEQFF. CDR3 bases: TGTGCCAGCAGTCAAAATAGCGGGAGCTCCTACAATGAGCAGTTCTTC.

The gene calls are TRBV4-3 and TRBJ2-7; D is possibly TRBD1 (5 bases). Germline CDR1 LGHNA, CDR2 YSLEER. V was clipped by 0 bases and J by 2 bases, with 8 bases between them. The length of the CDR3 is 14 residues. CDR3 sequence (DNA): TGCGCCAGCAGCCAAGAATTACAGGCCTACGAGCAGTACTTC. The encoded protein is CASSQELQAYEQYF.

This clone was counted a single time. The chain combines TRBV7-3 with TRBJ1-2; possible D gene TRBD1, 5 bases. The CDR3 totals 13 residues. Germline CDR1 and CDR2: SGHTA and FQGTGA. Trimming cost V 3 bases and J 6 bases, with 11 bases left between them. In DNA, the CDR3 is TGTGCCAGCAGCTTTAGGCGGGGGGATGGCTACACCTTC. Translated: CASSFRRGDGYTF.

V usage is TRBV9 and J usage is TRBJ1-1; the D gene is possibly TRBD1 (6 bases). V was trimmed by 4 bases and J by 7 bases, leaving 20 bases between them. This CDR3 is 15 amino acids long. Germline V CDR1 and CDR2: SGDLS, YYNGEE. The CDR3 DNA reads TGTGCCAGCAGCTACGAACAGGGACCTGGAGGTGAAGCTTTCTTT. Translated: CASSYEQGPGGEAFF.

In this sample, this clone turned up once. The chain carries TRBV28 and TRBJ1-1; possible D gene TRBD1, 5 bases. Trimming took 7 bases from V and 4 from J, leaving 13 bases between them. Germline V gene sequence: CDR1 MDHEN, CDR2 SYDVKM. This CDR3 has 13 residues. The CDR3 DNA sequence: TGTGCCAGCAATAGTCAGGGCCGCACTGAAGCTTTCTTT. It encodes CASNSQGRTEAFF.

V gene TRBV24-1 combines with J gene TRBJ2-1, with a weak D call TRBD2 (6 bases). This CDR3 has 16 amino acids. With 5 bases removed from V and 3 bases from J, the gap between germline ends came to 16 bases. CDR1 KGHDR and CDR2 SFDVKD come from the germline V gene. The CDR3 here is CATSGAGTQNYNEQFF. The CDR3 DNA follows: TGTGCCACCAGTGGTGCCGGGACTCAAAACTACAATGAGCAGTTCTTC.

This rearrangement joins TRBV10-2 to TRBJ2-1; 10 bases match TRBD2. The CDR3 covers 13 residues. Germline loops: CDR1 WSHSY, CDR2 SAAADI. J lost 4 bases, V lost 11 bases, and 5 bases had no gene match. For the CDR3, the DNA is TGCGCCGCTAGCGGGAGCTTATACAATGAGCAGTTCTTC. Its protein product is CAASGSLYNEQFF.

About this clone: In the same sample, other DNA sequences code for this CDR3. The chain carries TRBV27 and TRBJ1-5, with TRBD1 matching 10 bases. The trim removed 4 bases at V and 2 bases at J, leaving 2 bases unmatched. This CDR3 has 15 residues. Looked up from germline, CDR1 is MNHEY and CDR2 is SMNVEV (reference sequence). The CDR3: CASSSGTGGNQPQHF. The CDR3 DNA is TGTGCCAGCAGTTCTGGGACAGGGGGCAATCAGCCCCAGCATTTT.

The gene calls are TRBV18 and TRBJ2-1; 10 nucleotides line up with TRBD2. Germline values: CDR1 KGHSH, CDR2 LQKENI. The ends lost 4 bases at V and 3 bases at J; junction bases unmatched: 3. The CDR3 covers 15 residues. The DNA for the CDR3 is TGTGCCAGCTCACACGGACTAGCGGTCTACAATGAGCAGTTCTTC. Translated: CASSHGLAVYNEQFF. Combining the CDR3 with reference TRBV18 and TRBJ2-1 gives the whole variable domain NAGVMQNPRHLVRRRGQEARLRCSPMKGHSHVYWYRQLPEEGLKFMVYLQKENIIDESGMPKERFSAEFPKEGPSILRIQQVVRGDSAAYFCASSHGLAVYNEQFFGPGTRLTVL.

V gene TRBV24-1 combines with J gene TRBJ2-6; 11 nucleotides align to TRBD1. The V segment lost 4 bases and the J segment 1 base; nucleotides outside the gene matches: 5. The CDR3 loop spans 18 amino acids. Germline V gives CDR1 KGHDR, CDR2 SFDVKD. The CDR3 nucleotides read TGTGCCACCAGTGAACGGACAGGGGGCGCATCTGGGGCCAACGTCCTGACTTTC. Amino acids: CATSERTGGASGANVLTF.

V and J are TRBV18 and TRBJ1-6; D might be TRBD1 (6 bases). The germline V gene encodes CDR1 KGHSH and CDR2 LQKENI. The CDR3 runs to 16 residues. V was clipped by 5 bases and J by 7 bases, with 18 bases between them. The CDR3 loop is CASSETVTGANSPLHF. CDR3 DNA sequence: TGTGCCAGCTCAGAAACCGTGACAGGAGCCAATTCACCCCTCCACTTT.

The J gene is TRBJ1-2, the V gene TRBV5-1; D is uncertain. The CDR3 spans 17 residues. Trimming stripped 0 bases from V and 2 bases from J, with 17 bases between. Germline lookup yields CDR1 SGHRS and CDR2 YFSETQ. This CDR3 is CASSLEVGKPRNYGYTF. CDR3 in DNA: TGCGCCAGCAGCTTGGAAGTAGGTAAACCCAGGAACTATGGCTACACCTTC.

The rearrangement joins TRBV29-1 to TRBJ1-4, with TRBD1 as a possible D gene (6 bases). Trimming pared 6 bases from V and 11 bases from J, leaving 13 bases between. The CDR3 contains 11 residues. CDR1 is SQVTM and CDR2 is ANQGSEA in the germline V gene. CDR3: CSVLYRDKLFF. DNA of the CDR3: TGCAGCGTCTTGTACAGGGATAAACTGTTTTTT.

The chain employs TRBV9 and TRBJ2-3; weak D call: TRBD2 (5 bases). V was cut by 0 bases and J by 2 bases, with 10 bases left in between. The CDR3 runs to 15 residues. Per germline, CDR1 SGDLS and CDR2 YYNGEE. The CDR3 DNA reads TGTGCCAGCAGCGTAGAGGAGGCCGCCACAGATACGCAGTATTTT. It codes for CASSVEEAATDTQYF.

This chain joins TRBV7-9 and TRBJ2-7; tentative D call: TRBD1 (7 bases). Germline CDR1 and CDR2: SEHNR and FQNEAQ (reference sequence). The CDR3 has 17 residues. V gave up 5 bases and J gave up 1 base, with 21 bases separating them. As DNA, the CDR3 is TGTGCCAGCAGCCCGAAGGGGGCGGGAACCGCGTCCTACGAGCAGTACTTC. It translates to CASSPKGAGTASYEQYF. The full variable domain, with the rest looked up from reference TRBV7-9 and TRBJ2-7, is DTGVSQNPRHKITKRGQNVTFRCDPISEHNRLYWYRQTLGQGPEFLTYFQNEAQLEKSRLLSDRFSAERPKGSFSTLEIQRTEQGDSAMYLCASSPKGAGTASYEQYFGPGTRLTVT.

This chain connects TRBV29-1 to TRBJ2-1, with TRBD2 matching over 7 bases. The CDR3 has 15 residues. From germline, CDR1 is SQVTM and CDR2 ANQGSEA. V lost 6 bases, J lost 0 bases, and 8 bases stayed unmatched. Here the CDR3 DNA reads TGCAGCGTGGCGGGAGTCCCGAGCTCCTACAATGAGCAGTTCTTC. It is translated as CSVAGVPSSYNEQFF.

CDR3 sequence reads: CASSVAQGNEQFF. DNA of the CDR3: TGTGCCAGCAGCGTAGCCCAGGGAAATGAGCAGTTCTTC. The chain is built from TRBV9 and TRBJ2-1; D is possibly TRBD1 (5 bases). The CDR3 consists of 13 residues. Germline CDR1 SGDLS, CDR2 YYNGEE. Trimming left V 0 bases short and J 7 bases short, with 8 bases between.